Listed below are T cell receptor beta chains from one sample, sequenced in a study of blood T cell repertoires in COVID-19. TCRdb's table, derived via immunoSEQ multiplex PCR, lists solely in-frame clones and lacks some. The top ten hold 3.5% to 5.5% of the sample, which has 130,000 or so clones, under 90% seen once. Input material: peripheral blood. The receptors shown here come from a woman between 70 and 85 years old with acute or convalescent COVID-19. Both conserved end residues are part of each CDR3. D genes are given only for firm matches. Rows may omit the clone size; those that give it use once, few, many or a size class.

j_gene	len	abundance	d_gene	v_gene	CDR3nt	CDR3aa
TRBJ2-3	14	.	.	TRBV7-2	TGTGCCAGCAGCTCCACTATTGCCACAGATACGCAGTATTTT	CASSSTIATDTQYF
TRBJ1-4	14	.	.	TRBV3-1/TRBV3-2	TGTGCCAGCAGAGAAGACAGACGCAATGAAAAACTGTTTTTT	CASREDRRNEKLFF
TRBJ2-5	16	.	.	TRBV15	TGTGCCACCAGCAGAGAGAGGGCCTACATGCTGGAGACCCAGTACTTC	CATSRERAYMLETQYF
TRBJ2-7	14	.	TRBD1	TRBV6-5	TGTGCCAGCTCGCACGGACAGGGTATCTACGAGCAGTACTTC	CASSHGQGIYEQYF
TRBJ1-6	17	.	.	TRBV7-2	TGTGCCAGCAGCTTAGGGGTCTTCGGGGGGATCAATTCACCCCTCCACTTT	CASSLGVFGGINSPLHF
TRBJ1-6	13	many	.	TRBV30	TGTGCCTGGAGGCAACAACTAAATTCACCCCTCCACTTT	CAWRQQLNSPLHF
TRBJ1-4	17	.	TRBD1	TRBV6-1	TGTGCCAGCAGTGAGGACCCACAGGGGTTCCCTAATGAAAAACTGTTTTTT	CASSEDPQGFPNEKLFF
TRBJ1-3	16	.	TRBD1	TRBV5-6	TGTGCCAGCAGTCCAGCAGGGGGCGGAACTGGAAACACCATATATTTT	CASSPAGGGTGNTIYF
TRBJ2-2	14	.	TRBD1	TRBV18	TGTGCCAGCTCACCCCGGGACAGCACCGGGGAGCTGTTTTTT	CASSPRDSTGELFF
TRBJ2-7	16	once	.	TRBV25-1	TGTGCCAGCAGTGAAACGCTCGTCGTGAGAGGGGGCGAGCAGTACTTC	CASSETLVVRGGEQYF
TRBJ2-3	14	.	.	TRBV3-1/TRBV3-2	TGTGCCAGCAGCCAAGATCGCGAAAGAGATACGCAGTATTTT	CASSQDRERDTQYF
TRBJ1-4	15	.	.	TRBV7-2	TGTGCCAGCAGCTTTTCCGGCGGAGCTAATGAAAAACTGTTTTTT	CASSFSGGANEKLFF
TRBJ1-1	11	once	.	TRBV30	TGTGCCTCCGGGGTGGGAGTCGAAGCTTTCTTT	CASGVGVEAFF
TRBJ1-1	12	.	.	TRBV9	TGTGCCAGCAGCTCCGAGGGAACCGAAGCTTTCTTT	CASSSEGTEAFF
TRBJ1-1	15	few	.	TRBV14	TGTGCCAGCAGCCAAGGTCGGGGGGCATGGACTGAAGCTTTCTTT	CASSQGRGAWTEAFF
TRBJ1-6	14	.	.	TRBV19	TGTGCCAGTAAGATCCGGGACATCGGTTCACCCCTCCACTTT	CASKIRDIGSPLHF
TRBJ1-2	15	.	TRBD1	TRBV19	TGTGCCAGTAGTATAGTGGGACAGGGAAACTATGGCTACACCTTC	CASSIVGQGNYGYTF
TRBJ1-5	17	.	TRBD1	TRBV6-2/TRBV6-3	TGTGCCAGCAGTTACTCGTCGGGGGCAGGGGGAAATCAGCCCCAGCATTTT	CASSYSSGAGGNQPQHF
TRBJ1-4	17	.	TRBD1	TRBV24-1	TGTGCCACCAGTGATACAACAGGGGCCCTAACTAATGAAAAACTGTTTTTT	CATSDTTGALTNEKLFF
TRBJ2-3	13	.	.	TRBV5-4	TGTGCCAGCAGCTTGGGAGACACAGATACGCAGTATTTT	CASSLGDTDTQYF
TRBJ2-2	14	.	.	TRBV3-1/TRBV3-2	TGTGCCAGCAGCCAAGATCCGGTCACCGGGGAGCTGTTTTTT	CASSQDPVTGELFF
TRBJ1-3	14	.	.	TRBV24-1	TGTGCCACCAGTGACCCGATCCAGGGAAACACCATATATTTT	CATSDPIQGNTIYF
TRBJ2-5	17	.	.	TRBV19	TGTGCCAGTAGTATAAAAGCTCTTAGGAACTATGATGAGACCCAGTACTTC	CASSIKALRNYDETQYF
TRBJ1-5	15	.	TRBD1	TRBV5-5	TGTGCCAGCAGCCGGACAGGGGACAGCAATCAGCCCCAGCATTTT	CASSRTGDSNQPQHF
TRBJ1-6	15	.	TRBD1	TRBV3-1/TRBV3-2	TGTGCCAGCAGCATCGAGACAGGGACCAATTCACCCCTCCACTTT	CASSIETGTNSPLHF
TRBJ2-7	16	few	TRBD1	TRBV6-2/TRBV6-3	TGTGCCAGCAGTTACAAGGGGGCAGGGGGCCGGAACGAGCAGTACTTC	CASSYKGAGGRNEQYF
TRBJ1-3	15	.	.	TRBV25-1	TGTGCCAGCAGTTCGACAGCGAGCTCTGGAAACACCATATATTTT	CASSSTASSGNTIYF
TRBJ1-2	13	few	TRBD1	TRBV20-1	TGCAGTGCTAGTACCGGGACAGGCTATGGCTACACCTTC	CSASTGTGYGYTF
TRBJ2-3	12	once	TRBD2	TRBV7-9	TGTGCCAGCAGCTACGGGACTAGTACGCAGTATTTT	CASSYGTSTQYF
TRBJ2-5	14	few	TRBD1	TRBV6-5	TGTGCCAGCAGTTCGCGACAGGGGGGAGAGACCCAGTACTTC	CASSSRQGGETQYF
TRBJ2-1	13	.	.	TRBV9	TGTGCCAGCAGCCGAGGGACCTACAATGAGCAGTTCTTC	CASSRGTYNEQFF
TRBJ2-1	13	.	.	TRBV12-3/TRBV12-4	TGTGCCAGCAGCCTGGCTTCCTACAATGAGCAGTTCTTC	CASSLASYNEQFF
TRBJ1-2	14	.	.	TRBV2	TGTGCCAGCAGTGTTGAGGGTACGGACTATGGCTACACCTTC	CASSVEGTDYGYTF
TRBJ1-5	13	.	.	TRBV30	TGTGCCTGGAGTGGGAGTGGGAATCAGCCCCAGCATTTT	CAWSGSGNQPQHF
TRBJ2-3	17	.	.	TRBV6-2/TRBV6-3	TGTGCCAGCAGTTCCGAGAGGGGGGGCCTCGGCACAGATACGCAGTATTTT	CASSSERGGLGTDTQYF
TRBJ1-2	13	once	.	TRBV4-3	TGCGCCAGCAGCCAACCTGGGGCGAATGGCTACACCTTC	CASSQPGANGYTF
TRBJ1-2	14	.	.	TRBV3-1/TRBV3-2	TGTGCCAGCAGCCCACGTCGACAGTCGGGTGGCTACACCTTC	CASSPRRQSGGYTF
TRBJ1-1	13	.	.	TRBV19	TGTGCCAGTAGTAATACAGGGTTGACTGAAGCTTTCTTT	CASSNTGLTEAFF
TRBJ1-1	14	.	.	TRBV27	TGTGCCAGCAGTTTATCGGGCAGGAACACTGAAGCTTTCTTT	CASSLSGRNTEAFF
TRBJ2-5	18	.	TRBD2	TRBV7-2	TGTGCCAGCAGCTTAGGAATAGTAGCGGGGAGCGAGGCAGAGACCCAGTACTTC	CASSLGIVAGSEAETQYF
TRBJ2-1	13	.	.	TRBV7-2	TGTGCCAGCAGCCCTTCCCGGTGGAATGAGCAGTTCTTC	CASSPSRWNEQFF
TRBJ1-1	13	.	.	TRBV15	TGTGCCACCAGCCCCCGGGGTGACACTGAAGCTTTCTTT	CATSPRGDTEAFF
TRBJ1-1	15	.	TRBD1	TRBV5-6	TGTGCCAGCAGCTTGCGGACAGGGGGAAACACTGAAGCTTTCTTT	CASSLRTGGNTEAFF
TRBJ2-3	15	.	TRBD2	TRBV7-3	TGTGCCAGCAGCTCGATAGCGGGGGGCACAGATACGCAGTATTTT	CASSSIAGGTDTQYF
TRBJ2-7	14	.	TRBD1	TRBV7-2	TGTGCCAGCCAATCCGGGACAGGGTTTTACGAGCAGTACTTC	CASQSGTGFYEQYF
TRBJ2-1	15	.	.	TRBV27	TGTGCCAGCAGTTTATCACGGGTTTCCTACAATGAGCAGTTCTTC	CASSLSRVSYNEQFF
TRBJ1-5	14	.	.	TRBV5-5	TGTGCCAGCAGCTTGGGGGCACCAAATCAGCCCCAGCATTTT	CASSLGAPNQPQHF
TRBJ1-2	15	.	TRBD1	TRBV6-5	TGTGCCAGCAGTTTCCTACAGGGGACTAACTATGGCTACACCTTC	CASSFLQGTNYGYTF
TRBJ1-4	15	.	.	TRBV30	TGTGCCTGGAGTGTATTCGGGAGAACTAATGAAAAACTGTTTTTT	CAWSVFGRTNEKLFF
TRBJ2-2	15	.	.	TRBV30	TGTGCCTGGGCCCTCTTCTCTACCTCCACCGGGGAGCTGTTTTTT	CAWALFSTSTGELFF
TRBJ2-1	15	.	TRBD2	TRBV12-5	TGTGCTAGTGGTTTGCCCGGGCGGGGGGTTAATGAGCAGTTCTTC	CASGLPGRGVNEQFF
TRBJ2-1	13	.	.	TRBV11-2	TGTGCCAGCAGCTTCCCTTTTTCGAATGAGCAGTTCTTC	CASSFPFSNEQFF
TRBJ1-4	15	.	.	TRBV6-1	TGTGCCAGCAGTGACAGATCCCTCTTTAATGAAAAACTGTTTTTT	CASSDRSLFNEKLFF
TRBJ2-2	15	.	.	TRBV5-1	TGCGCCAGCAGCCTACAGGGTAGGAACACCGGGGAGCTGTTTTTT	CASSLQGRNTGELFF
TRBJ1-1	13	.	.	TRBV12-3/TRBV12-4	TGTGCCAGTCACACGGGACTTAGCACTGAAGCTTTCTTT	CASHTGLSTEAFF